This T cell receptor beta chain was identified in a study of blood T cell repertoires in COVID-19. On the study more broadly: Samples representing acute and convalescent COVID-19 were sourced from the United States, Italy and Spain.

Study processing details: Amplification of reference gene primers was used by the study to estimate nucleated cell counts. This table comes from immunoSEQ multiplex PCR, and its TCRdb copy is limited to in-frame clones, with some not included. V, J and clone size derive from that table, while D and trimming were established from the DNA sequence. The sample carries fewer than 350,000 clones, 81% recorded once. The specimen sequenced was peripheral blood. This receptor was taken from a woman aged 55-75 years with active or convalescent COVID-19.

CDR3 residues: CASSPQGEGTEAFF. The CDR3 nucleotides are TGTGCCAGCTCACCACAGGGGGAAGGGACTGAAGCTTTCTTT. The rearrangement uses TRBV18 and TRBJ1-1; TRBD1 is a possible D gene (6 bases). Germline V gene lookup returns CDR1 KGHSH and CDR2 LQKENI. The CDR3 has 14 residues. V was pared by 1 base and J by 5 bases, with 11 bases between.